A single sample is the source of the 32 T cell receptor beta chains below, sequenced in a study of naive and memory T cell subsets. Their specific antigens are unknown. An equimolar mix of two oligonucleotides served as the beta constant-region primer for TRBC1 and TRBC2. Nested alpha and beta constant-region primers with the SP2 primer drove four PCR rounds on ligated cDNA. TCRdb re-derived calls from the UMI-ligation and nested PCR reads in MiXCR, one entry per CDR3 protein. The table records roughly 100,000 distinct CDR3 sequences, more than 12% of them present only once. Study-wide points: Possibly reflecting memory cells re-expressing CD45RA, a few larger clonotypes occurred in naive repertoires, especially CD8.

Sequenced input: naive CD8+ T cells from blood. The receptors here all came from a human donor in good health.

The chain uses TRBV4-3 and TRBJ1-1; D is uncertain. This CDR3 has 14 amino acids. Germline CDR1 and CDR2: LGHNA and YSLEER. V shed 0 bases and J shed 0 bases, with 5 bases lying between them. The DNA for the CDR3 is TGCGCCAGCAGCCAAGATCAAATGAACACTGAAGCTTTCTTT. Amino acids: CASSQDQMNTEAFF.

This clonotype was observed a few times. The chain couples TRBV6-2 or TRBV6-3 to TRBJ2-3; D may be TRBD2 (6 bases). The CDR3 has 17 residues. Germline V gene sequence: CDR1 MNHEY, CDR2 SVGEGT. V was cut by 6 bases and J by 2 bases, with 21 bases left in between. The CDR3: CASSPFSGRPFTDTQYF. The CDR3 nucleotides read TGTGCCAGCAGCCCATTTAGCGGCCGACCTTTCACAGATACGCAGTATTTT.

This clonotype came up a few times. CDR3 region: CASSQAPGTGGAKGYTF. In DNA form, the CDR3 reads TGTGCCAGCAGCCAAGCTCCCGGGACAGGGGGCGCAAAAGGCTACACCTTC. This chain joins TRBV4-2 and TRBJ1-2, with TRBD1 identical over 12 bases. V shed 1 base, J shed 8 bases, and the junction held 11 bases outside the gene matches. In germline, CDR1 is LGHNA, CDR2 YNFKEQ. The CDR3 loop spans 17 amino acids.

At least ten counts were recorded for this clonotype. The V gene is TRBV5-1, the J gene TRBJ2-1; tentative D call: TRBD1 (6 bases). V was shortened by 4 bases and J by 6 bases, with 8 bases between the two germline ends. Looked up from germline, CDR1 is SGHRS and CDR2 is YFSETQ. This CDR3 is built from 12 residues. CDR3 in DNA: TGCGCCAGCAGCCTACAGGGCAATGAGCAGTTCTTC. This sequence encodes CASSLQGNEQFF. Full variable domain (missing parts from reference TRBV5-1 and TRBJ2-1): KAGVTQTPRYLIKTRGQQVTLSCSPISGHRSVSWYQQTPGQGLQFLFEYFSETQRNKGNFPGRFSGRQFSNSRSEMNVSTLELGDSALYLCASSLQGNEQFFGPGTRLTVL.

This clonotype was seen at least ten times. The chain carries TRBV28 and TRBJ2-5; D might be TRBD1 (6 bases). The CDR3 extends over 13 amino acids. V was clipped by 7 bases and J by 1 base, with 10 bases between them. Looked up from germline, CDR1 is MDHEN and CDR2 is SYDVKM. Written as DNA, the CDR3 is TGTGCCAGCAACCAGGACAGCCAAGAGACCCAGTACTTC. It codes for CASNQDSQETQYF.

V and J are TRBV23-1 and TRBJ2-2; 10 bases align to TRBD2. TRBV23-1 is an open reading frame, and its role is uncertain. The CDR3 sequence is 18 residues long. V lost 3 bases and J lost 4; bases outside the gene matches: 11. CDR3 coding DNA: TGCGCCAGCAGTCAGGGGGGGACTAGCGCTCTAGCCACCGGGGAGCTGTTTTTT. Its translation: CASSQGGTSALATGELFF.

There are many counts of this clonotype. The V and J genes are TRBV30 and TRBJ2-2, with D unresolved. Germline V gene lookup returns CDR1 GTSNPN and CDR2 SVGIG (reference sequence). The CDR3 length is 12 residues. The V end was cut by 0 bases, the J end by 6 bases, with 5 bases between. CDR3 bases: TGTGCCTGGAGTGTCGGGTCCGGGGAGCTGTTTTTT. It codes for CAWSVGSGELFF.

This clonotype was observed many times. The DNA of the CDR3 is TGTGCCAGCAGCCCCGGGACTAGCGGCACAGATACGCAGTATTTT. It codes for CASSPGTSGTDTQYF. The J gene is TRBJ2-3, the V gene TRBV27; 10 positions match TRBD2. The germline V gene has CDR1 MNHEY and CDR2 SMNVEV (reference sequence). CDR3 size: 15 residues. With 6 bases clipped from V and 1 base from J, the junction kept 4 bases outside the gene matches.

CDR3 bases: TGTGCCAGCAGTCTCATGGGACTAGCCTTATACAATGAGCAGTTCTTC. Amino acids: CASSLMGLALYNEQFF. The chain carries TRBV27 and TRBJ2-1; 9 bases align to TRBD2. The germline CDR1 and CDR2 sequences are MNHEY and SMNVEV (reference sequence). Losses at the gene ends were 5 bases for V and 4 bases for J; bases not matched to a gene: 9. The CDR3 spans 16 residues.

The V and J genes are TRBV20-1 and TRBJ1-5; TRBD1 might be the D (5 bases). Germline lookup yields CDR1 DFQATT and CDR2 SNEGSKA (reference sequence). V was clipped by 7 bases and J by 0 bases, with 10 bases between them. The CDR3 is 13 amino acids. The chain's CDR3 is CSGGEDSNQPQHF. CDR3 DNA sequence: TGCAGTGGAGGGGAGGATAGCAATCAGCCCCAGCATTTT.

In its sample, this clonotype was seen many times. This chain links TRBV28 with TRBJ1-5; 8 bases are a match to TRBD1. With 5 bases clipped from V and 1 base from J, the junction kept 4 bases outside the gene matches. This CDR3 region has 15 residues. Germline V lookup: CDR1 MDHEN, CDR2 SYDVKM. The CDR3 coding sequence is TGTGCCAGCAGTGGACAGGGCCGGAGCAATCAGCCCCAGCATTTT. This gives the protein CASSGQGRSNQPQHF.

This chain connects TRBV11-2 to TRBJ2-1, with 7 bases matching TRBD2. Germline CDR1 and CDR2: SGHAT and FQNNGV. There are 14 residues in the CDR3. J was trimmed by 3 bases and V by 5 bases; bases with no gene match: 4. CDR3: CASSDLADYNEQFF. DNA of the CDR3: TGTGCCAGCAGCGACCTAGCGGACTACAATGAGCAGTTCTTC.

This clonotype has more than one count but fewer than ten. This sequence joins TRBV28 and TRBJ1-6, with 7 bases matching TRBD1. The CDR3 runs 16 residues. The V gene's germline CDR1 is MDHEN and CDR2 SYDVKM. After removal of 5 bases from V and 5 bases from J, the junction contained 9 bases not matched to a gene. The CDR3 is CASSLTDRVNNSPLHF. The CDR3 DNA reads TGTGCCAGCAGTCTTACCGACAGGGTAAATAATTCACCCCTCCACTTT.

Only one count was recorded for this clonotype. The rearrangement links TRBV27 to TRBJ1-3, with 7 nucleotides matching TRBD1. CDR1 is MNHEY, CDR2 SMNVEV, per germline (reference sequence). With V trimmed by 5 bases and J by 0 bases, 10 bases remained unmatched. The CDR3 has 17 residues. CDR3 in amino acids: CASSPETGPNSGNTIYF. DNA of the CDR3: TGTGCCAGCAGTCCCGAGACAGGGCCCAACTCTGGAAACACCATATATTTT.

The chain couples TRBV19 to TRBJ2-7; a weak D match, TRBD1 (6 bases). The length of the CDR3 is 14 residues. CDR1 and CDR2 (germline): LNHDA, SQIVND (reference sequence). V was trimmed by 1 base and J by 5 bases, leaving 12 bases between them. This CDR3 reads CASSIGHGTNEQYF. The CDR3 nucleotides read TGTGCCAGTAGTATAGGACACGGGACAAACGAGCAGTACTTC.

V is TRBV11-3 and J is TRBJ1-1, with D perhaps matching TRBD1 (5 bases). The CDR3 runs to 13 residues. V was shortened by 1 base and J by 6 bases, with 9 bases between the two germline ends. The germline gives CDR1 SGHNT, CDR2 YENEEA. The CDR3 loop is CASSLAGGAEAFF. CDR3 nucleotide sequence: TGTGCCAGCAGCTTAGCGGGGGGAGCTGAAGCTTTCTTT.

This clonotype was detected ten times or more. The chain is built from TRBV6-2 or TRBV6-3 and TRBJ2-3; TRBD2 aligns across 12 bases. The CDR3 consists of 18 residues. Germline V lookup: CDR1 MNHEY, CDR2 SVGEGT. V was pared by 4 bases and J by 0 bases, with 8 bases of the junction left unmatched. The CDR3 spells CASSWTSGAAPSTDTQYF. The DNA of the CDR3 is TGTGCCAGCAGTTGGACTAGCGGGGCAGCTCCTAGCACAGATACGCAGTATTTT.

This clonotype was picked up many times. The chain recombines TRBV28 with TRBJ1-5; D not resolved. CDR1 MDHEN and CDR2 SYDVKM come from the germline V gene. Trimming left V 8 bases short and J 3 bases short, with 5 bases between. The length of the CDR3 is 11 residues. In DNA, the CDR3 is TGTGCCAGCGGATACAATCAGCCCCAGCATTTT. Translated, it gives CASGYNQPQHF.

This clonotype has a count of ten or more. V is TRBV6-1 and J is TRBJ2-1; D is undetermined. This CDR3 region has 15 residues. Germline CDR1 MNHNS, CDR2 SASEGT. V was shortened by 2 bases and J by 10 bases, with 18 bases between the two germline ends. The CDR3 loop reads CASSESPKVAEEQFF. The CDR3 nucleotides read TGTGCCAGCAGTGAATCGCCAAAGGTCGCAGAGGAGCAGTTCTTC.

In this sample, this clonotype turned up many times. This chain's CDR3 is CASSLAFGGDTQYF. The CDR3 bases are TGTGCCAGCAGCTTAGCCTTCGGCGGAGATACGCAGTATTTT. The rearrangement links TRBV7-9 to TRBJ2-3; no firm D call. CDR3 length: 14 residues. CDR1 and CDR2 from the germline V gene are SEHNR and FQNEAQ (reference sequence). The germline V and J ends were trimmed by 0 bases and 5 bases, with 9 bases remaining between them.

This clonotype has just a few counts. The chain couples TRBV5-4 to TRBJ2-1; no reliable D call. The V gene lost 4 bases and the J gene lost 6 bases, with 11 bases spanning the gap. This CDR3 is 13 amino acids long. Germline V gene sequence: CDR1 SGHNT, CDR2 YYREEE (reference sequence). CDR3 in DNA: TGTGCCAGCAGCCCCTGGACCAGCAATGAGCAGTTCTTC. Protein product: CASSPWTSNEQFF.

This clonotype has at least ten counts. V usage is TRBV11-3 and J usage is TRBJ2-6, with a tentative D call TRBD1 (6 bases). Trimming pared 9 bases from V and 0 bases from J, leaving 15 bases between. Looked up from germline, CDR1 is SGHNT and CDR2 is YENEEA. The CDR3 is 16 amino acids. The CDR3 loop reads CASSDRRNSGANVLTF. The DNA of the CDR3 is TGTGCCAGTTCGGACAGAAGAAACTCTGGGGCCAACGTCCTGACTTTC.

At least ten counts were recorded for this clonotype. CDR3 in DNA: TGCAGCGTGGGGGACATATCCTCCTCTGGGGCCAACGTCCTGACTTTC. It is translated as CSVGDISSSGANVLTF. This sequence joins TRBV29-1 and TRBJ2-6; D perhaps matches TRBD1 (6 bases). The CDR3 sequence is 16 residues long. Germline V gene data show CDR1 as SQVTM and CDR2 as ANQGSEA. V was pared by 6 bases and J by 0 bases, with 15 bases between.

This clonotype was counted a few times. The chain links TRBV27 to TRBJ1-4, with D tentatively TRBD1 (5 bases). Per the germline V gene, CDR1 is MNHEY and CDR2 is SMNVEV (reference sequence). Trimming cost V 6 bases and J 0 bases, with 20 bases left between them. CDR3 size: 18 residues. In nucleotides, the CDR3 is TGTGCCAGCAGATCTCTGGGGCGAGGAGGATCAACTAATGAAAAACTGTTTTTT. The encoded protein is CASRSLGRGGSTNEKLFF.

Turning to this clonotype: A read error may produce the germline difference seen at one junction end. The chain joins TRBV6-2 or TRBV6-3 to TRBJ2-5; a possible D gene is TRBD2 (6 bases). Germline V gives CDR1 MNHEY, CDR2 SVGEGT. The CDR3 is 12 residues long. DNA for the CDR3: TGTGCCAGCAGTGCCGGGACTCCTAACCTGGGATTC. Amino acids: CASSAGTPNLGF.

This clonotype was recorded a few times. V gene TRBV3-1 combines with J gene TRBJ2-1, with TRBD2 matching over 11 bases. Germline loops: CDR1 LGHDT, CDR2 YNNKEL (reference sequence). The CDR3 totals 17 residues. Losses at the gene ends were 1 base for V and 5 bases for J; bases not matched to a gene: 7. DNA of the CDR3: TGTGCCAGCAGCCAAGTCGGCCAGGGACTAGCGGACAATGAGCAGTTCTTC. Translating it yields CASSQVGQGLADNEQFF.

This chain connects TRBV6-6 to TRBJ1-2; tentative D call: TRBD1 (5 bases). The CDR3 sequence is 15 residues long. Germline values: CDR1 MNHNY, CDR2 SVGAGI (reference sequence). V lost 0 bases and J lost 8, with 16 bases in between. The CDR3 bases are TGTGCCAGCAGTTACTCGATTCAGGGTATAGAAGGCTACACCTTC. Translated, it gives CASSYSIQGIEGYTF.

There are many counts of this clonotype. The rearrangement uses TRBV20-1 and TRBJ2-1; 10 positions match TRBD2. J gave up 8 bases and V 1 base, and 8 bases lay outside the gene matches. The CDR3 is made up of 15 amino acids. CDR1 and CDR2 from the germline V gene are DFQATT and SNEGSKA (reference sequence). CDR3 nucleotides: TGCAGTGCTAGAGCCCTAGCGGGAGTGACAGATGAGCAGTTCTTC. Its protein is CSARALAGVTDEQFF.

This clonotype has just a few counts. The chain carries TRBV24-1 and TRBJ2-3; 12 nucleotides match TRBD2. The CDR3 is made up of 16 amino acids. The V gene's germline CDR1 is KGHDR and CDR2 SFDVKD. The junction had 2 bases not matched to a gene; V was cut back by 2 bases and J by 3 bases. CDR3 region: CATSDWTSGDTDTQYF. The CDR3, as DNA: TGTGCCACCAGTGATTGGACTAGCGGGGATACAGATACGCAGTATTTT.

The chain combines TRBV7-2 with TRBJ2-3; D possibly matches TRBD1 or TRBD2 (6 bases each). The V end lost 4 bases, the J end lost 2 bases, and 10 bases lay between the germline ends. The V gene's germline CDR1 is SGHTA and CDR2 FQGNSA. The CDR3 has 14 residues. The CDR3 nucleotides are TGTGCCAGCAGCTCGGGGGCCTTCACAGATACGCAGTATTTT. It translates to CASSSGAFTDTQYF.

The V gene is TRBV29-1, the J gene TRBJ1-1, with D unresolved. The germline V gene has CDR1 SQVTM and CDR2 ANQGSEA. The CDR3 has 12 amino acids. Trimming cost V 0 bases and J 3 bases, with 5 bases left between them. In nucleotides, the CDR3 is TGCAGCGTTGAAGACAGAGACACTGAAGCTTTCTTT. Its protein product is CSVEDRDTEAFF.

This clonotype has just a few counts. The gene calls are TRBV12-3 or TRBV12-4 and TRBJ2-2, with 9 bases fitting TRBD1. The length of the CDR3 is 13 residues. V lost 6 bases to trimming and J lost 7 bases; unmatched junction nucleotides: 3. CDR3 DNA sequence: TGTGCCAGCAGCCGGACAGGGGTCGGGGAGCTGTTTTTT. As protein: CASSRTGVGELFF.